The clone carrying this T cell receptor (beta chain) was counted ten times or more. This entry is derived from a study of cytomegalovirus exposure and HLA in healthy donors. PCR was performed using 60 Vbeta and 13 Jbeta primers. Only in-frame clones appear in the TCRdb table, and some are missing; sequencing was by immunoSEQ multiplex PCR. The data show about 130,000 clones, about 69% seen once. The V gene's germline CDR1 is LGHNA and CDR2 YSLEER. V shed 4 bases, J shed 8 bases, and the junction held 9 bases outside the gene matches. This CDR3 is built from 14 residues. J is TRBJ1-2 and V is TRBV4-3; TRBD1 agrees at 8 bases. The sequence was obtained from a man younger than 40 in good health and CMV-seronegative. The material sequenced was PBMCs. This chain's CDR3 is CASSLTGQGPGYTF. The CDR3 nucleotides read TGCGCCAGCAGCCTTACTGGACAGGGTCCAGGCTACACCTTC.